The 16 T cell receptor beta chains in this list originate from one sample, sequenced in a study of blood T cell repertoires in COVID-19. Only in-frame clones appear in the TCRdb table, and some are missing; sequencing was by immunoSEQ multiplex PCR. The sample shows about 310,000 clones, 89% of them seen only once. The sequencing sample was made of PBMCs or T cells enriched from blood (not recorded which). The receptor set was obtained from a woman aged 40 to 49 who had recovered from COVID-19.

This rearrangement joins TRBV13 to TRBJ2-7; possible D gene TRBD1, 5 bases. The CDR3 loop spans 15 amino acids. Trimming shortened V by 5 bases and J by 2 bases, and 16 bases separated the two germline ends. Germline assignment: CDR1 PRHDT and CDR2 FYEKMQ (reference sequence). CDR3: CASSQEGVSTYEQYF. DNA of the CDR3: TGTGCCAGCAGCCAAGAAGGGGTTTCCACCTACGAGCAGTACTTC.

A remark on this clone: Sequence at one end of the junction differs from germline and may be a read error. The chain joins TRBV9 to TRBJ2-5, with D possibly matching TRBD1 (5 bases). CDR1 and CDR2 (germline): SGDLS, YYNGEE. The CDR3 extends over 15 amino acids. Written as DNA, the CDR3 is TGTGCCAGCAGCGTAGTCGGCGGTGGACAAGGGACCCAGTACTTC. Encoded protein: CASSVVGGGQGTQYF.

This chain joins TRBV11-3 and TRBJ1-1; D is unresolved. The V gene lost 2 bases and the J gene lost 8 bases, with 12 bases spanning the gap. Per the germline V gene, CDR1 is SGHNT and CDR2 is YENEEA. The length of the CDR3 is 13 residues. The CDR3 sequence is CASSLNRRGEAFF. The CDR3 DNA reads as TGTGCCAGCAGCTTAAACCGACGCGGGGAAGCTTTCTTT.

V gene TRBV6-8 combines with J gene TRBJ2-5; 9 bases are a match to TRBD2. This CDR3 is built from 12 residues. Germline V gene data show CDR1 as MNHGY and CDR2 as SAAAGT. The chain's CDR3 is CDSREGKETQYF. The CDR3 nucleotides are TGTGACTCGCGGGAGGGGAAGGAGACCCAGTACTTC.

CDR3 region: CASSDSHNSPLHF. CDR3 coding DNA: TGTGCCAGCTCGGACAGCCATAATTCACCCCTCCACTTT. The chain uses TRBV19 and TRBJ1-6, with a possible D match to TRBD1 (6 bases). Germline loops: CDR1 LNHDA, CDR2 SQIVND (reference sequence). The CDR3 extends over 13 amino acids. Trimming took 9 bases from V and 5 from J, leaving 11 bases between them.

The rearrangement joins TRBV29-1 to TRBJ2-1; the match to TRBD2 covers 9 bases. CDR1 SQVTM and CDR2 ANQGSEA come from the germline V gene. This CDR3 has 15 residues. The V and J ends lost 1 base and 6 bases, in that order; junction bases with no gene match: 7. CDR3 coding DNA: TGCAGCGTTGAAGCACGCGGGACTAGCCTCAATGAGCAGTTCTTC. Residues: CSVEARGTSLNEQFF.

This chain uses TRBV25-1 with TRBJ2-7; 11 nucleotides line up with TRBD2. Unmatched junction bases numbered 4, after V lost 6 bases and J lost 0 bases. Germline V gene data show CDR1 as MGHDK and CDR2 as SYGVNS. The CDR3 consists of 15 residues. CDR3 nucleotide sequence: TGTGCCAGCAGCAGGGGACTAGCGGTCTCCTACGAGCAGTACTTC. It translates to CASSRGLAVSYEQYF.

J is TRBJ2-7 and V is TRBV3-1 (or the pseudogene TRBV3-2), with a weak D call TRBD1 (6 bases). Germline CDR1 and CDR2: LGHDT and YNNKEL (reference sequence). This CDR3 spans 13 amino acids. The V end was cut by 3 bases, the J end by 3 bases, with 9 bases between. CDR3 DNA sequence: TGTGCCAGCAGCCATGGGGGCCGCTACGAGCAGTACTTC. Translating it yields CASSHGGRYEQYF.

The chain links TRBV21-1 to TRBJ2-5; TRBD1, as called in the table, went unchecked against the DNA. TRBV21-1 is shown as a pseudogene. The CDR3 consists of 19 residues. Here the CDR3 reads CASSKALKLSGAYQETQYF. In DNA, the CDR3 is TGTGCCAGCAGCAAAGCGCTAAAGTTGTCAGGGGCGTACCAAGAGACCCAGTACTTC.

This CDR3 is CASSLSSNDRGGYGYTF. CDR3 in DNA: TGTGCCAGCAGTTTATCCTCAAACGACAGGGGGGGCTATGGCTACACCTTC. The chain links TRBV27 to TRBJ1-2, with 9 bases identical to TRBD1. V lost 0 bases to trimming and J lost 4 bases; unmatched junction nucleotides: 9. Germline V gene sequence: CDR1 MNHEY, CDR2 SMNVEV (reference sequence). The CDR3 contains 17 residues.

The genes are TRBV30 and TRBJ2-7, with D possibly TRBD1 on 5 matching bases. The germline V and J ends were trimmed by 1 base and 0 bases, with 10 bases remaining between them. The CDR3 runs 14 residues. Germline V gene data show CDR1 as GTSNPN and CDR2 as SVGIG (reference sequence). CDR3 nucleotide sequence: TGTGCCTGGAGTGCCCATACAGGCTCCTACGAGCAGTACTTC. This encodes CAWSAHTGSYEQYF.

V is TRBV9 and J is TRBJ1-2; TRBD1 aligns across 9 bases. Germline values: CDR1 SGDLS, CDR2 YYNGEE. The CDR3 loop spans 15 amino acids. After removal of 4 bases from V and 1 base from J, the junction contained 5 bases not matched to a gene. CDR3 region: CASSRRTGDNYGYTF. Here the CDR3 DNA reads TGTGCCAGCAGCAGACGGACAGGGGATAACTATGGCTACACCTTC. Filled out from reference TRBV9 and TRBJ1-2, the complete variable domain reads DSGVTQTPKHLITATGQRVTLRCSPRSGDLSVYWYQQSLDQGLQFLIQYYNGEERAKGNILERFSAQQFPDLHSELNLSSLELGDSALYFCASSRRTGDNYGYTFGSGTRLTVV.

The chain carries TRBV28 and TRBJ1-5; 11 bases line up with TRBD1. With V trimmed by 6 bases and J by 5 bases, 6 bases remained unmatched. Germline CDR1 reads MDHEN; CDR2 reads SYDVKM. The CDR3 consists of 15 residues. The CDR3 region has the DNA TGTGCCAGCAGCCCCGGGACAGGGGGATATCAGCCCCAGCATTTT. It yields the protein CASSPGTGGYQPQHF.

This sequence joins TRBV7-3 and TRBJ2-1; D call uncertain. The CDR3 is 14 residues long. V was clipped by 1 base and J by 5 bases, with 9 bases between them. The V gene's germline CDR1 is SGHTA and CDR2 FQGTGA. The CDR3 reads CASSLRNSNNEQFF. For the CDR3, the DNA is TGTGCCAGCAGCTTAAGAAACAGCAACAATGAGCAGTTCTTC.

This chain joins TRBV6-2 or TRBV6-3 and TRBJ2-1, with no clear D. Germline V gene sequence: CDR1 MNHEY, CDR2 SVGEGT. V dropped 4 bases and J dropped 0 bases, with 13 bases sitting between them. CDR3 length: 16 residues. The CDR3 region is CASSLPGSGSYNEQFF. The CDR3 DNA reads as TGTGCCAGCAGTTTACCGGGTTCGGGCTCCTACAATGAGCAGTTCTTC.

The V gene is TRBV28, the J gene TRBJ2-1; weak D call: TRBD2 (6 bases). This CDR3 contains 11 residues. V lost 8 bases and J 13 bases, leaving 15 bases between the germline ends. The germline CDR1 and CDR2 sequences are MDHEN and SYDVKM. This CDR3 is CASGPGTPQFF. Written as DNA, the CDR3 is TGTGCCAGCGGTCCCGGGACTCCACAGTTCTTC.